This T cell receptor beta chain came from a study of control samples from healthy donors and cancer patients. This CDR3 is built from 15 residues. In germline, CDR1 is SGHRS, CDR2 YFSETQ. V lost 1 base and J lost 5, with 13 bases in between. Sequencing used immunoSEQ multiplex PCR; TCRdb keeps in-frame clones, though not all of them. The sample records 250,000 to 300,000 clones, roughly four fifths being singletons. The V call is TRBV5-1, the J call TRBJ2-1; either TRBD1 or TRBD2 may fit D (6 bases each). The sample taken for sequencing was PBMCs. This sequence was found in a woman aged 55-75 years with lung cancer. CDR3 protein: CASSLIGGLDNEQFF. The CDR3 DNA reads as TGCGCCAGCAGCTTGATTGGGGGGCTGGACAATGAGCAGTTCTTC.